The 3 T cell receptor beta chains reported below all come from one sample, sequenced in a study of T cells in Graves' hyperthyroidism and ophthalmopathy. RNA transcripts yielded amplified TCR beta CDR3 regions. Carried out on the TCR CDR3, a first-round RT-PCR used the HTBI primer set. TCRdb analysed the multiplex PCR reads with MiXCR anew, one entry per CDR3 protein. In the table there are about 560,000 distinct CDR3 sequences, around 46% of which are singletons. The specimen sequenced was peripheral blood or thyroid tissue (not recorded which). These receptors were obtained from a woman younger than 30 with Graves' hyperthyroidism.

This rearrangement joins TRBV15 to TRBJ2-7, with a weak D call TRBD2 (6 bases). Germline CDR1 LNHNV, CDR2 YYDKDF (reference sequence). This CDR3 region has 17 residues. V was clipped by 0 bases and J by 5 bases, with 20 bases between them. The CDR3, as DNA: TGTGCCACCAGCAGAGATGGGGGACCGGGGGAGACCCACGAGCAGTACTTC. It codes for CATSRDGGPGETHEQYF. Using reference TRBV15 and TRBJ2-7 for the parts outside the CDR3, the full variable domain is DAMVIQNPRYQVTQFGKPVTLSCSQTLNHNVMYWYQQKSSQAPKLLFHYYDKDFNNEADTPDNFQSRRPNTSFCFLDIRSPGLGDTAMYLCATSRDGGPGETHEQYFGPGTRLTVT.

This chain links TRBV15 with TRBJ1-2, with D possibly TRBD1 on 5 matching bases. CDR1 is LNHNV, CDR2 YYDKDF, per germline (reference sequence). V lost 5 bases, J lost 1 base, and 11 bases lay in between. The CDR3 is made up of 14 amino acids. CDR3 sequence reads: CATSGQGDNYGYTF. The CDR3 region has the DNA TGTGCCACCAGCGGGCAGGGAGATAACTATGGCTACACCTTC.

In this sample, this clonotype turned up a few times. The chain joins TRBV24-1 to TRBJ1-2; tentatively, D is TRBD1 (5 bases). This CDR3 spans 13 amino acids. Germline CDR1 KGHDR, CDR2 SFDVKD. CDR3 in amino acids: CASAGLANYGYTF. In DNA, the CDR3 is TGTGCTAGTGCAGGGCTTGCCAACTATGGCTACACCTTC.